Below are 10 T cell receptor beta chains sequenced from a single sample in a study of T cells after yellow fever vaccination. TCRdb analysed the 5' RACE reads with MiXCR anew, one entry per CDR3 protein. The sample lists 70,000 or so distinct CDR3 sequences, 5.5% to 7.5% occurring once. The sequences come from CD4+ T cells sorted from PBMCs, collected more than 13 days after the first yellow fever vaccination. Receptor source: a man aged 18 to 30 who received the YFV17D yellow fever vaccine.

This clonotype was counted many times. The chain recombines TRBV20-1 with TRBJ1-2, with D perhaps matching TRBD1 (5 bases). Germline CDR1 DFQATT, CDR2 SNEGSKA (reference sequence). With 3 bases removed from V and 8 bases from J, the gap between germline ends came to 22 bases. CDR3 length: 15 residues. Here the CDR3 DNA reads TGCAGTGCTAGGGGCGTTTTGCCCTGGGACGGGGGCTACACCTTC. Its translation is CSARGVLPWDGGYTF.

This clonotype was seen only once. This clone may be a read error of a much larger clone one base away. The CDR3 region is CASSLAPTGRKWTTEAFF. The CDR3 bases are TGCGCCAGCAGCTTGGCCCCGACAGGGAGAAAATGGACCACTGAAGCTTTCTTT. The genes are TRBV5-1 and TRBJ1-1, with 7 bases lining up with TRBD1. The CDR3 is 18 residues long. Germline assignment: CDR1 SGHRS and CDR2 YFSETQ. V trimming: 0 bases; J trimming: 4 bases; junction bases outside the gene matches: 15.

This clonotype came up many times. CDR3 DNA: TGTGCCAGCAGTTCACACCGCGGGGTTGGGACTTCACCCCTCCACTTT. Its translation is CASSSHRGVGTSPLHF. The V gene is TRBV27, the J gene TRBJ1-6; TRBD1 might be the D (5 bases). Trimming took off 4 bases at V and 9 bases at J, with 19 bases between the two ends. CDR3 length: 16 residues. The germline CDR1 and CDR2 sequences are MNHEY and SMNVEV (reference sequence).

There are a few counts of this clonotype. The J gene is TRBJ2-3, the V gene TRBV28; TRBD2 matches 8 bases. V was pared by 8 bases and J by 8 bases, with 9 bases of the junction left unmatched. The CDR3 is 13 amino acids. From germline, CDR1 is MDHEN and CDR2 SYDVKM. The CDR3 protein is CASLDGGEATQYF. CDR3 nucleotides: TGTGCCAGCCTGGACGGGGGGGAGGCTACGCAGTATTTT.

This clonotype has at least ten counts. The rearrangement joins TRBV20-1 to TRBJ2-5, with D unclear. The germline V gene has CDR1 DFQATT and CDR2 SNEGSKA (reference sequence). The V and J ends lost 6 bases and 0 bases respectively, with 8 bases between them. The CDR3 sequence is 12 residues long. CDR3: CSAKTYQETQYF. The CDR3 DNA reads TGCAGTGCCAAGACGTACCAAGAGACCCAGTACTTC.

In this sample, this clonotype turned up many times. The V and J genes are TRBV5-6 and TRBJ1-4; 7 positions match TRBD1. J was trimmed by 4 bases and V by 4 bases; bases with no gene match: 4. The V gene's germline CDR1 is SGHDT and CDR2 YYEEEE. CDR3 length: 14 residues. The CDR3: CASSKGQINEKLFF. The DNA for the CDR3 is TGTGCCAGCAGCAAGGGACAGATTAATGAAAAACTGTTTTTT.

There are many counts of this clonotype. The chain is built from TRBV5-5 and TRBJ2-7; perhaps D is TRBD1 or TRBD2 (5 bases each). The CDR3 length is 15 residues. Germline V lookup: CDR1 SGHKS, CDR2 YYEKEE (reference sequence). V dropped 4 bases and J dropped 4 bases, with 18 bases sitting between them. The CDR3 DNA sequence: TGTGCCAGCAGCCCCAGTGGGGGTCCAATATACGAGCAGTACTTC. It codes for CASSPSGGPIYEQYF.

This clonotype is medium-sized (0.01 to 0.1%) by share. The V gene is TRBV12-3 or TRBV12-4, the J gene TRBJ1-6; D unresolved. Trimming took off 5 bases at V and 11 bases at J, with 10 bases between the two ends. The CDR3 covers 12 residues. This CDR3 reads CASSNPPAPLHF. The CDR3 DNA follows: TGTGCCAGCAGTAACCCACCCGCACCCCTCCACTTT.

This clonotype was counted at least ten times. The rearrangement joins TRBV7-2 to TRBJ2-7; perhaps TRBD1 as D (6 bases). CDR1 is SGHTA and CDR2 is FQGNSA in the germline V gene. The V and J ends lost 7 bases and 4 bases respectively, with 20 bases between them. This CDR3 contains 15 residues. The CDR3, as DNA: TGTGCCAGCACACTCATCGTTAGAGGGGGTTACGAGCAGTACTTC. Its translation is CASTLIVRGGYEQYF.

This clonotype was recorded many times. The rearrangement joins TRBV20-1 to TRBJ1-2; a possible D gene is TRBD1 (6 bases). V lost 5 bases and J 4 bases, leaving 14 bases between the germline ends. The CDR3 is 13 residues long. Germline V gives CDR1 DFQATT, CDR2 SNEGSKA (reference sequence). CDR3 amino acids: CSAPGGAGYGYTF. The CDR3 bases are TGCAGTGCTCCCGGGGGGGCTGGCTATGGCTACACCTTC.